What follows is one TCR beta chain and its context. Its antigen is currently unknown. TCRdb re-analysed the 5' RACE reads in MiXCR, keeping a single row per CDR3 protein. The data contain 410,000 or so distinct CDR3 sequences, roughly 20% of them singletons. This record comes from a study of identical twins. Study-level results: The presence of invariant MAIT and iNKT cells could partly confound analyses of zero-insertion sequences.

This receptor was taken from a man aged 45 to 65 in good health. The specimen sequenced was naive T cells sorted from blood.

For the CDR3, the DNA is TGTGCCAGCGGGAAGACAGGGGAAGGTGAAAAACTGTTTTTT. This gives the protein CASGKTGEGEKLFF. The V call is TRBV12-3 or TRBV12-4, the J call TRBJ1-4; 8 positions agree with TRBD1. This CDR3 has 14 residues. V was clipped by 8 bases and J by 7 bases; unmatched bases: 9.